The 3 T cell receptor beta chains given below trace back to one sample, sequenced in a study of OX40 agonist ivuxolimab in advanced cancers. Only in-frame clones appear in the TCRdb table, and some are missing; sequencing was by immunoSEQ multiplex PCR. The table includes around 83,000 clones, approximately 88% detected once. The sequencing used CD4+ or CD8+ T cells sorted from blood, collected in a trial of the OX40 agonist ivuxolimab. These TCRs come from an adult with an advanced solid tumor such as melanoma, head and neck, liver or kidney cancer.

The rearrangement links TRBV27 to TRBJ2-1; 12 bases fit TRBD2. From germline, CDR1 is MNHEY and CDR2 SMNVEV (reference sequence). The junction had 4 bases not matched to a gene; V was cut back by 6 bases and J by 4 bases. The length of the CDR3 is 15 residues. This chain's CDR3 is CASSPGLAGYNEQFF. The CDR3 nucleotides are TGTGCCAGCAGCCCCGGACTAGCGGGGTACAATGAGCAGTTCTTC.

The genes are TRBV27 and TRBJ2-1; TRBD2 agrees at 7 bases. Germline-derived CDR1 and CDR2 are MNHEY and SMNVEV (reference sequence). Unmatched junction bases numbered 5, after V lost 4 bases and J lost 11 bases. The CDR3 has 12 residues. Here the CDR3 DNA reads TGTGCCAGCAGTTACACCGGGACTAAGCAGTTCTTC. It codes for CASSYTGTKQFF.

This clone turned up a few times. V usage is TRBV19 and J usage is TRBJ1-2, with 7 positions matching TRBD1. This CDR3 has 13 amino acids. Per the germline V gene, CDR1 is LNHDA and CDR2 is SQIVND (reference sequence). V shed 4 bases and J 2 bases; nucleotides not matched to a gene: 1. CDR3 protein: CASSTTGNYGYTF. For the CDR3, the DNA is TGTGCCAGTAGTACGACAGGGAACTATGGCTACACCTTC.